This T cell receptor (beta chain) came from a study of CD8+CD57+ T cells in acquired aplastic anemia. The patients chosen for sequencing had shown expansion of CD8+CD57+ cells (detected by flow cytometry). Among the patients, all had severe acquired aplastic anemia. The V gene's germline CDR1 is DFQATT and CDR2 SNEGSKA (reference sequence). Trimming left V 6 bases short and J 4 bases short, with 17 bases between. The CDR3 runs to 14 residues. It was genomic DNA that served as the template for profiling TCR beta VDJ and CDR3. MiXCR, applied by TCRdb to the reads, yields one record per CDR3 protein. The sample lists roughly 180,000 distinct CDR3 sequences, about 44% seen once, with over 10% in the top ten.

J is TRBJ2-3 and V is TRBV20-1; D is unclear. This clonotype originated in a human donor with aplastic anemia. The sample was sorted CD4+, CD8+, or CD8+CD57+ T cells (not recorded which) from PBMCs. The DNA of the CDR3 is TGCAGTGCCACCCTTGGCAGGCCCGCAGATACGCAGTATTTT. Protein sequence: CSATLGRPADTQYF.